This T cell receptor beta chain derives from a study of blood T cells in healthy people across ages. The study, taken as a whole, reports: Samples with more naive T cells showed higher observed beta diversity.

A few counts support this clonotype. Its antigen is undetermined. The CDR3 has 12 residues. The V gene lost 0 bases and the J gene lost 6 bases, with 5 bases spanning the gap. Germline V lookup: CDR1 LGHDT, CDR2 YNNKEL (reference sequence). It was with a sample-barcoded 5' primer and a J-beta primer mix that a second PCR of about 6 to 11 cycles was run. One entry per CDR3 protein results from TCRdb running MiXCR on the 5' RACE reads. There are 800,000 to 950,000 distinct CDR3 sequences in the sample; 25% to 35% occur only once, and roughly 10% lies in the top ten. Separately, the same data were catalogued under a study of T cells of mothers and their children. In that study: The yield was over 8 million TCR beta CDR3 reads from each mother and roughly 3 million from each child.

The TCR sequence derives from a woman aged 40 to 50 in good health. Sequencing input: blood. The V call is TRBV3-1, the J call TRBJ1-2; D is unresolved. The CDR3 bases are TGTGCCAGCAGCCAAGAGGAGAATGGCTACACCTTC. Translating gives CASSQEENGYTF. Drawing the rest from reference TRBV3-1 and TRBJ1-2, the complete variable domain is DTAVSQTPKYLVTQMGNDKSIKCEQNLGHDTMYWYKQDSKKFLKIMFSYNNKELIINETVPNRFSPKSPDKAHLNLHINSLELGDSAVYFCASSQEENGYTFGSGTRLTVV.